The sequence of this T cell receptor (beta chain) was determined in a study of PD-1 blockade in classical Hodgkin lymphoma. Notes on the study in general: What drove the repertoire differences, possibly disease activity or prior therapy, has not been defined.

Libraries were prepared by immunoSEQ multiplex PCR; TCRdb keeps only in-frame clonotypes and omits some of them. The sample lists more than 20,000 clones, around 69% seen once, with roughly 12% in the top ten. Only one count was recorded for this clone. What it recognizes is unknown. Germline-derived CDR1 and CDR2 are MNHEY and SVGAGI. V shed 2 bases and J shed 3 bases, with 11 bases lying between them. The CDR3 is made up of 14 amino acids. Each of the patients experienced relapse following autologous stem cell transplantation, and their brentuximab vedotin exposure differed. The receptor was derived from a human donor with classical Hodgkin lymphoma. The sample here was peripheral blood mononuclear cells (PBMCs), taken before the second cycle of nivolumab. V gene TRBV6-5 combines with J gene TRBJ2-7; D gene unclear. The CDR3 is CASSYNVGYYEQYF. The CDR3 DNA reads TGTGCCAGCAGTTACAATGTCGGTTACTACGAGCAGTACTTC.